This T cell receptor (beta chain) was captured in a study of cytomegalovirus exposure and HLA in healthy donors. Study-wide points: For TCR beta chains, V- and J-gene trimming was later linked to a missense DCLRE1C variant. Some V segments (TRBV6-2 and TRBV6-3 among them) were excluded as indistinguishable. Later on, an analysis showed TCR association rates differing by HLA locus, with DRB1 the most and HLA-C the fewest. The authors confirmed in vitro that a few CMV-associated chains were specific for CMV antigens.

With respect to this clone: Its antigen remains unidentified.

J gave up 0 bases and V 4 bases, and 8 bases lay outside the gene matches. CDR3 length: 16 residues. Germline V gives CDR1 SNHLY, CDR2 FYNNEI. Both 60 Vbeta primers and 13 Jbeta primers went into the PCR. TCRdb keeps only in-frame clones here, not all; method: immunoSEQ multiplex PCR. The table shows about 82,000 clones, with roughly 72% occurring only once. The sequence came from a man aged 35 to 55 in good health and CMV-seropositive. This chain connects TRBV2 to TRBJ2-7, with 8 bases lining up with TRBD2. Material for sequencing was PBMCs. The CDR3 here is CASSVGERGTSYEQYF. The DNA for the CDR3 is TGTGCCAGCAGTGTAGGCGAGCGGGGGACCTCCTACGAGCAGTACTTC.